This T cell receptor beta chain was observed in a study of blood T cell repertoires in COVID-19. Study details: Nucleic acid was either cDNA or gDNA, and it came from T cells, B-cell-depleted T cells, or PBMCs.

This clone was detected only once. Original processing notes: Reference gene primer amplification in the assay estimated nucleated cell counts. Profiling relied on immunoSEQ multiplex PCR, and the TCRdb table lists in-frame clones only, not all of them. V and J calls and clone size are given by that table; D and trimming were obtained from the DNA. The sample carries about 150,000 clones, under 95% recorded once. The ends were cut back, 5 bases at V and 10 bases at J, with 21 bases in the middle. The CDR3 loop spans 15 amino acids. CDR1 is SEHNR, CDR2 FQNEAQ, per germline (reference sequence). The gene calls are TRBV7-9 and TRBJ1-5; D gene uncertain. The sample taken for sequencing was peripheral blood. The receptor was isolated from a man in his fifties with acute or convalescent COVID-19. The CDR3 here is CASSSKKETKRPQHF. The CDR3 bases are TGTGCCAGCAGCAGCAAGAAGGAGACCAAGCGACCCCAGCATTTT.